This entry is about one TCR beta chain. As yet, its antigen is unknown. This sample stems from a study of cytomegalovirus exposure and HLA in healthy donors. Study results and limitations: The authors later found HLA-associated TCR beta chains more clonally expanded than equally common others. Sequencing likely produced, as an artifact, a cluster of highly shared sequence variants. Later analysis identified a missense DCLRE1C variant that was linked to TCR beta V- and J-gene trimming. Being productive about 90% or about 30% of the time was typical of most TCR beta V segments in an earlier analysis.

The PCR used 60 Vbeta and 13 Jbeta primers. The protocol was immunoSEQ multiplex PCR, while the TCRdb copy is restricted to in-frame clones and leaves out a portion. The table has some 140,000 clones, roughly 72% seen once. This TCR was recovered from a man aged 30-40 years in good health and CMV-seronegative. Material for sequencing was PBMCs.

The CDR3 loop reads CASSSQYTGELFF. CDR3 sequence (DNA): TGTGCCAGCAGTTCCCAGTACACCGGGGAGCTGTTTTTT. V is TRBV28 and J is TRBJ2-2; D is ambiguous. Germline V gives CDR1 MDHEN, CDR2 SYDVKM. The CDR3 has 13 residues. Trimming stripped 4 bases from V and 3 bases from J, with 6 bases between.